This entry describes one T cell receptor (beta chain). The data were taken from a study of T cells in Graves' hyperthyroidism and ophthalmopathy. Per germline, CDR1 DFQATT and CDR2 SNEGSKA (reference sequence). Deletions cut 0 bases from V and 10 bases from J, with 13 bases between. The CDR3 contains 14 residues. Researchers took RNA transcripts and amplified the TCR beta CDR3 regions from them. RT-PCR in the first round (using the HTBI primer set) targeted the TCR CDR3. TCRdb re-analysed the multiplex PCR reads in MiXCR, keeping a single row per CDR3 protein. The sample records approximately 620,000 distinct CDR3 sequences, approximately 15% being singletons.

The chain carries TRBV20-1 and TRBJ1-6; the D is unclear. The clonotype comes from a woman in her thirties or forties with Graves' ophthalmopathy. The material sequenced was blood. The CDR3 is CSARDSLRESPLHF. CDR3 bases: TGCAGTGCTAGAGATAGTCTGAGGGAATCACCCCTCCACTTT.